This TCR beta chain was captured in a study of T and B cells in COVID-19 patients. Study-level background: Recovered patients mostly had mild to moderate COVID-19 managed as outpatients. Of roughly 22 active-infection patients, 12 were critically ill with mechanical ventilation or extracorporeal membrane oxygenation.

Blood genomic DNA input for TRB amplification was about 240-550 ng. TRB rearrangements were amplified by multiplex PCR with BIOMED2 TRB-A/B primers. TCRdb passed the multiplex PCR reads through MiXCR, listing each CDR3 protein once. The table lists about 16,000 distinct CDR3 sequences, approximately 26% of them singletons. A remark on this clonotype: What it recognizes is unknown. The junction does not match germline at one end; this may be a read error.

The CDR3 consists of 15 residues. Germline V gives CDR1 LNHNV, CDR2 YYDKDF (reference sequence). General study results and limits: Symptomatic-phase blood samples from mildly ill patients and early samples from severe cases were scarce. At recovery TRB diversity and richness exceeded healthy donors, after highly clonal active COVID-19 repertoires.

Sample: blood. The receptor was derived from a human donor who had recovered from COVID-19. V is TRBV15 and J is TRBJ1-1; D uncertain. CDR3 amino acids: CATSRVRGRNPEAFF. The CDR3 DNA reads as TGTGCCACCAGCAGAGTGCGGGGAAGGAACCCTGAAGCTTTCTTT.